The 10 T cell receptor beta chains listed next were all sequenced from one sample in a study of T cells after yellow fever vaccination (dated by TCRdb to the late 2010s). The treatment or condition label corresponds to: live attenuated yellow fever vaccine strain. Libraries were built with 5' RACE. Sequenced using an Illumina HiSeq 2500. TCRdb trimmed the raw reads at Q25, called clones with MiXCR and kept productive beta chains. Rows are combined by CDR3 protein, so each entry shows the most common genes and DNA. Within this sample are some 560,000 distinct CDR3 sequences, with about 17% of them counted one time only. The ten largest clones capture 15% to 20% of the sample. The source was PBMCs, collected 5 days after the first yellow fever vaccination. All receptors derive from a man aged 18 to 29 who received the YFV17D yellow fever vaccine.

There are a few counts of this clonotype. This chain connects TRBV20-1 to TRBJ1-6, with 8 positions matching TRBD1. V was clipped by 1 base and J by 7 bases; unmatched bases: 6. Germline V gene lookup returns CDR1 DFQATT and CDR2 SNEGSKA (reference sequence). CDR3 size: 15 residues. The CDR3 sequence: CSARGGQGFNSPLHF. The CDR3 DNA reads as TGCAGTGCTAGAGGCGGACAGGGTTTCAATTCACCCCTCCACTTT.

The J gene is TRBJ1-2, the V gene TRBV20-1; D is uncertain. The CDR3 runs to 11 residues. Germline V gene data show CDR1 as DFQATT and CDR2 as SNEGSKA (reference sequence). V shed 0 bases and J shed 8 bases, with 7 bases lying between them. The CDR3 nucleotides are TGCAGTGCTAGAGACGAGGGCGGCTACACCTTC. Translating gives CSARDEGGYTF.

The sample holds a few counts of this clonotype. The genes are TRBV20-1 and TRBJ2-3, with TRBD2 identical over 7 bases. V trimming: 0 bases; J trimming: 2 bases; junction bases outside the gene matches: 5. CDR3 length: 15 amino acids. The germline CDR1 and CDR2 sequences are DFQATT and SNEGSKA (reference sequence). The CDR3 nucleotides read TGCAGTGCTAGAGATTTGCTAGCGGCCACAGATACGCAGTATTTT. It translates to CSARDLLAATDTQYF.

The CDR3 DNA follows: TGTGCCAGCAGTTTACTGGGGACGATAAGGAATGAGCAGTTCTTC. It translates to CASSLLGTIRNEQFF. V usage is TRBV27 and J usage is TRBJ2-1; TRBD1 or TRBD2 may be the D gene (5 bases each). Between the trimmed V and J ends, which lost 2 bases and 7 bases, there was a span of 15 bases. Germline V gene lookup returns CDR1 MNHEY and CDR2 SMNVEV (reference sequence). The length of the CDR3 is 15 residues.

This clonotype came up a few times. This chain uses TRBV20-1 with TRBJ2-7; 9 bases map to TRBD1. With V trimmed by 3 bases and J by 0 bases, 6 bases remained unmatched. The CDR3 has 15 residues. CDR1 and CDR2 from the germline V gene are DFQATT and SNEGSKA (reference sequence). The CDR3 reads CSASRGDRASYEQYF. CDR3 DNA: TGCAGTGCTAGTAGGGGGGACAGGGCCTCCTACGAGCAGTACTTC.

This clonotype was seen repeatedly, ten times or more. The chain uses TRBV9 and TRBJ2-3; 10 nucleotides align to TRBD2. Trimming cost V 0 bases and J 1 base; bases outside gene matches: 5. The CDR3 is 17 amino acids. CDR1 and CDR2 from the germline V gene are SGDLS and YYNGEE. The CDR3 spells CASSVALLAGGTDTQYF. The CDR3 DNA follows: TGTGCCAGCAGCGTAGCTCTGCTAGCGGGGGGCACAGATACGCAGTATTTT.

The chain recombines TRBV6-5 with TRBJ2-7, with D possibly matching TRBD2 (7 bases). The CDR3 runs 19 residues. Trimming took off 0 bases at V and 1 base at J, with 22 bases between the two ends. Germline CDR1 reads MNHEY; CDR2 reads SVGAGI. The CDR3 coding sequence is TGTGCCAGCAGTTACTCGACCGGGCTGGGGGGGGCACCGTCCTACGAGCAGTACTTC. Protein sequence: CASSYSTGLGGAPSYEQYF.

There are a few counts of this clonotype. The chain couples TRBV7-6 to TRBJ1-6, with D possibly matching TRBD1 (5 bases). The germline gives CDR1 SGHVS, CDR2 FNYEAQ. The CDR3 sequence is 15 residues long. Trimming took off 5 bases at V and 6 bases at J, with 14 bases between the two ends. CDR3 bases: TGTGCCAGCAGCGGAGATGGGGGAGGTAATTCACCCCTCCACTTT. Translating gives CASSGDGGGNSPLHF.

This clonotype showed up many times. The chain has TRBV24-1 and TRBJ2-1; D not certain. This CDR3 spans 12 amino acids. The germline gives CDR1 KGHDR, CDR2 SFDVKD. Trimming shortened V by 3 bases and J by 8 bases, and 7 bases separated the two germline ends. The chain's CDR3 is CATSDLRYEQFF. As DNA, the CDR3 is TGTGCCACCAGTGATCTTAGGTATGAGCAGTTCTTC.

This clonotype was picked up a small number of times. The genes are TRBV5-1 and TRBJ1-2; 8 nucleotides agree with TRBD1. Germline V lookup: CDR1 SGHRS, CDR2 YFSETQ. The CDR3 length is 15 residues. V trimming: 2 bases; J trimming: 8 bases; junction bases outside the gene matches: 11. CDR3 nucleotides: TGCGCCAGCAGCTTTTCTCCAGGGGGCGCGGACGGCTACACCTTC. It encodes CASSFSPGGADGYTF.